The 9 T cell receptor beta chains reported below all come from one sample, sequenced in a study of blood T cell repertoires in COVID-19. Some clones are missing from TCRdb's copy, which holds only in-frame ones; the method was immunoSEQ multiplex PCR. This table holds about 180,000 clones, about 72% found once. The specimen sequenced was PBMCs or T cells enriched from blood (not recorded which). The receptors shown here come from a woman between 45 and 65 years old who had recovered from COVID-19.

The V gene is TRBV5-1, the J gene TRBJ2-7, with D hard to call. The germline V gene encodes CDR1 SGHRS and CDR2 YFSETQ. This CDR3 comprises 13 residues. V was clipped by 5 bases and J by 5 bases, with 14 bases between them. CDR3 amino acids: CASRVQPRDEQYF. CDR3 sequence (DNA): TGCGCCAGCAGGGTCCAGCCTAGAGACGAGCAGTACTTC.

The CDR3 nucleotides read TGTGCCAGCAGTTCATCTCACACTAACTACGAGCAGTACTTC. Protein: CASSSSHTNYEQYF. This chain links TRBV7-9 with TRBJ2-7; no reliable D call. Germline values: CDR1 SEHNR, CDR2 FQNEAQ (reference sequence). The CDR3 has 14 amino acids. V shed 6 bases and J shed 3 bases, with 15 bases lying between them.

The V call is TRBV4-2, the J call TRBJ2-3, with D tentatively TRBD2 (6 bases). Germline V gene lookup returns CDR1 LGHNA and CDR2 YNFKEQ. Trimming pared 0 bases from V and 7 bases from J, leaving 20 bases between. The CDR3 is made up of 17 amino acids. The CDR3 DNA follows: TGTGCCAGCAGCCAAGAAGCGGAGACTAGTGGTTTTCATACGCAGTATTTT. This encodes CASSQEAETSGFHTQYF.

V usage is TRBV2 and J usage is TRBJ2-7; 11 nucleotides line up with TRBD1. Germline-derived CDR1 and CDR2 are SNHLY and FYNNEI. Trimming cost V 7 bases and J 3 bases; bases outside gene matches: 5. The CDR3 consists of 14 residues. The CDR3 bases are TGTGCCAGCAATTGGGACAGGGGGGACTACGAGCAGTACTTC. It translates to CASNWDRGDYEQYF.

The rearrangement uses TRBV9 and TRBJ1-2, with D uncertain. The CDR3 consists of 14 residues. The V and J ends lost 3 bases and 1 base respectively, with 10 bases between them. The germline V gene encodes CDR1 SGDLS and CDR2 YYNGEE. The CDR3 spells CASSAEVHNYGYTF. In nucleotides, the CDR3 is TGTGCCAGCAGCGCCGAGGTACATAACTATGGCTACACCTTC.

The chain couples TRBV18 to TRBJ2-7; D might be TRBD2 (6 bases). V shed 3 bases and J shed 0 bases, with 12 bases lying between them. The CDR3 is 15 amino acids. Germline loops: CDR1 KGHSH, CDR2 LQKENI. The DNA of the CDR3 is TGTGCCAGCTCACCGGGGGGTCGGAGCTCCTACGAGCAGTACTTC. Amino acids: CASSPGGRSSYEQYF.

This chain uses TRBV24-1 with TRBJ2-1, with D unresolved. CDR1 is KGHDR, CDR2 SFDVKD, per germline. V dropped 5 bases and J dropped 5 bases, with 6 bases sitting between them. The CDR3 runs to 12 residues. The CDR3 DNA reads as TGTGCCACCAGTGTGATAGACAATGAGCAGTTCTTC. It yields the protein CATSVIDNEQFF.

The chain couples TRBV9 to TRBJ2-1, with TRBD2 matching over 12 bases. Germline lookup yields CDR1 SGDLS and CDR2 YYNGEE. The CDR3 spans 18 residues. V lost 3 bases and J lost 0; bases outside the gene matches: 7. The CDR3 DNA reads TGTGCCAGCAGCGAAAACCCGACTAGCGGGGGCTCCTACAATGAGCAGTTCTTC. This encodes CASSENPTSGGSYNEQFF.

The V gene is TRBV4-1, the J gene TRBJ1-2, with D possibly matching TRBD1 (5 bases). In germline, CDR1 is MGHRA, CDR2 YSYEKL. The CDR3 has 16 amino acids. The V end lost 0 bases, the J end lost 4 bases, and 15 bases lay between the germline ends. Here the CDR3 DNA reads TGCGCCAGCAGCCAAGACGGGGGGGTGAGGTCCTATGGCTACACCTTC. Translating it yields CASSQDGGVRSYGYTF.